This T cell receptor (beta chain) was captured by sequencing in a study of T-cell reconstitution after alpha-beta-depleted transplantation in children (dated by TCRdb to the mid-2010s). For the wider study: Using TCR repertoire profiling, the study quantitatively followed how T-cell immune reconstitution unfolded in children after TCRalphabeta/CD19-depleted allogeneic hematopoietic cell transplantation.

Receptor amplification or capture employed PCR. The listed sequencing device is Illumina HiSeq 2500. To normalize quantification of the TCRbeta repertoire, the TCR libraries were built with molecular barcoding that relied on unique molecular identifiers. TCRdb trimmed the raw reads at Q25, called clones with MiXCR and kept productive beta chains. Each CDR3 protein gets just one entry, which takes the most common genes and DNA from the rows behind it. This sample comprises 200,000 to 250,000 distinct CDR3 sequences, approximately 11% of them detected only once. Together, the top ten hold roughly 27% of the sample. This clonotype came up many times. There is no known antigen for this receptor. Base qualities were left out, and no much larger clone turns up one base away. Points the paper makes about the study in general: In some patients, the high TCRbeta diversity seen at day 60 was put down to recipient T cells and intrathymic progenitors that had survived conditioning. Hyperexpanded clone frequencies declined over subsequent months; after one year, T-cell counts and TCRbeta diversity were mostly attributed to newly produced T cells. About two months after transplant, the apparently early recovery of alphabetaT-cell counts reportedly depended on just several hundred clones that had expanded rapidly and came from non-depleted graft cells.

Taken with the paper, the label for treatment or condition translates to: allogeneic hematopoietic cell transplantation with graft depleted of TCRalphabeta T cells and CD19 B cells. The children who served as transplant recipients had been given grafts of TCRalphabeta/CD19-depleted allogeneic hematopoietic cells. The TCR was taken from a child younger than two with acute myeloid leukemia, due to receive a stem cell transplant. The source material was PBMCs, sampled before TCRalphabeta/CD19-depleted stem cell transplant.

The CDR3 loop reads CASSLGGTYNEQFF. The DNA is TGTGCCAGCAGTTTGGGTGGAACCTACAATGAGCAGTTCTTC. This chain joins TRBV28 to TRBJ2-1, with the D gene uncertain. Trimming at the junction amounts to 3 bases on V and 2 bases on J, and the germline ends lie 8 bases apart. CDR1 MDHEN and CDR2 SYDVKM were looked up in the germline V gene. Counted from cysteine to phenylalanine, this CDR3 has 14 amino acids. Solely the CDR3 DNA is kept, with 42 bases framed from the first base.